This TCR beta chain is drawn from a study of cytomegalovirus exposure and HLA in healthy donors. PCR involved 60 Vbeta and 13 Jbeta primers. Clones were read by immunoSEQ multiplex PCR, and TCRdb kept only the in-frame ones, dropping some. The table lists around 150,000 clones, 70% to 80% of them singletons. Between the trimmed V and J ends, which lost 0 bases and 1 base, there was a span of 16 bases. This CDR3 spans 18 amino acids. The germline V gene has CDR1 WNHNN and CDR2 SYGVQD (reference sequence). Of note for this clone: Its antigen is as yet unknown.

Study observations and caveats: Later analysis revealed greater clonal expansion in HLA-associated TCR beta chains than in equally common others.

The specimen was PBMCs. The sequence came from a female donor in good health and CMV-seropositive. The V and J genes are TRBV10-1 and TRBJ2-1; D might be TRBD2 (6 bases). The CDR3 protein is CASSESAGNHRSYNEQFF. The CDR3 region has the DNA TGCGCCAGCAGTGAGTCTGCGGGAAACCACCGATCCTACAATGAGCAGTTCTTC.